This TCR beta chain was identified during a study of beta chain features in type 1 diabetes. General study points: Researchers report that Type 1 diabetes patients had moderately but significantly shorter TCRB CDR3s across all four CD4+ subsets.

This CDR3 is 14 amino acids long. Germline V gene lookup returns CDR1 SGDLS and CDR2 YYNGEE. V dropped 7 bases and J dropped 3; count of bases not matched to a gene: 5. Isolated RNA was reverse transcribed in full, so expressed TCRB transcripts were sequenced. TCRdb keeps only in-frame clones here, not all; method: immunoSEQ multiplex PCR. Among around 130,000 clones listed, 9% were seen once. Once sorted, every population was more than 95% pure. Concerning this clone itself: Its matching antigen is unknown.

The chain combines TRBV9 with TRBJ2-5, with TRBD2 identical over 11 bases. The clonotype comes from a young man with type 1 diabetes. Sequencing was carried out using central memory CD4+ T cells from blood. CDR3 amino acids: CASARLAGKETQYF. The CDR3 coding sequence is TGTGCCAGCGCCCGACTAGCGGGAAAAGAGACCCAGTACTTC.